This T cell receptor beta chain was sequenced during a study of vaccination effects on CD4 cells after COVID-19. Study as a whole: Post-vaccine sampling occurred a median 72 days after the second dose. Findings of the study overall: Clones induced by infection and by vaccine showed marked clonal contraction late after vaccination.

Points on this clone: Its antigen is undetermined.

The germline CDR1 and CDR2 sequences are LNHDA and SQIVND (reference sequence). Trimming took off 3 bases at V and 4 bases at J, with 15 bases between the two ends. The CDR3 consists of 15 residues. In the ViraFEST assay, antigen-specific CD4+ clonotypes were identified by expansion after peptide-pool stimulation. Investigators separated out CD4+ T cells once 10 days of culture had passed. Each person got two doses of an mRNA SARS-CoV-2 vaccine, BNT162b2 or mRNA-1273. Each vaccine recipient was nucleocapsid antibody negative and had no prior SARS-CoV-2 infection. Some clones are missing from TCRdb's copy, which holds only in-frame ones; the method was immunoSEQ multiplex PCR. The sample lists roughly 30,000 clones; about 67% were seen once.

The chain recombines TRBV19 with TRBJ1-1; D is ambiguous. This material consisted of CD4+ T cells from PBMCs cultured with HCoV-NL63 spike peptides, taken after COVID-19 vaccination. This TCR derives from a human donor who received a COVID-19 vaccine. Written as DNA, the CDR3 is TGTGCCAGTAGTATCCTTCTCTTCGAGGGCACTGAAGCTTTCTTT. Protein product: CASSILLFEGTEAFF.